This entry describes one T cell receptor (beta chain). This entry is derived from a study of blood T cell repertoires in COVID-19. Study information: Both acute and convalescent COVID-19 samples were obtained from the United States, Italy and Spain. PBMCs, B-cell-depleted T cells, or T cells were the source of the cDNA or gDNA that made up the material.

In the original processing: Scientists estimated how many nucleated cells there were by amplifying reference gene primers. Data came from immunoSEQ multiplex PCR; TCRdb stores just in-frame clones and leaves some out. That table supplies the V and J calls and clone size; D and trimming were determined from the DNA. The table includes about 110,000 clones, around 80% detected once. Germline trimming cut 1 base from V and 5 bases from J; bases unmatched to any gene: 2. Germline lookup yields CDR1 SGHTA and CDR2 FQGNSA. This CDR3 comprises 15 residues. The specimen was peripheral blood. This clonotype was obtained from a woman older than 75 with acute or convalescent COVID-19. This chain links TRBV7-2 with TRBJ2-2, with TRBD1 matching 9 bases. For the CDR3, the DNA is TGTGCCAGCAGCTTAGGGGGGACAGGGACCGGGGAGCTGTTTTTT. It translates to CASSLGGTGTGELFF.